Listed below are T cell receptor beta chains from one sample, sequenced in a study of OX40 agonist ivuxolimab in advanced cancers. The protocol was immunoSEQ multiplex PCR, while the TCRdb copy is restricted to in-frame clones and leaves out a portion. The sample has 72,000 or so clones; around 90% are singletons. The input for sequencing was CD4+ or CD8+ T cells sorted from blood, taken in a trial of the OX40 agonist ivuxolimab. The receptors shown here come from an adult with an advanced solid tumor such as melanoma, head and neck, liver or kidney cancer. CDR3s include the opening cysteine and the closing phenylalanine or tryptophan. D genes are given only for firm matches. Not every row has a clone size; where given, it reads once, few, many or a size class.

TRBV19,-,TRBJ2-7,-,CAIPSYEQYF,TGTGCCATCCCCTCCTACGAGCAGTACTTC
TRBV7-2,-,TRBJ2-5,-,CASSLDRYPTETQYF,TGTGCCAGCAGCCTCGACAGGTACCCGACCGAGACCCAGTACTTC
TRBV18,-,TRBJ1-5,-,CASSRGAGSNQPQHF,TGTGCCAGCTCAAGAGGGGCAGGGTCAAATCAGCCCCAGCATTTT
TRBV7-9,once,TRBJ2-5,-,CASSLRATGWETQYF,TGTGCCAGCAGCCTAAGGGCAACGGGTTGGGAGACCCAGTACTTC
TRBV28,-,TRBJ2-3,TRBD2,CASSFSGNTDTQYF,TGTGCCAGCAGTTTTAGCGGGAACACAGATACGCAGTATTTT
TRBV4-1,-,TRBJ1-5,TRBD1,CASSQARGQGNQPQHF,TGCGCCAGCAGCCAAGCCAGGGGGCAGGGCAATCAGCCCCAGCATTTT
TRBV5-1,-,TRBJ2-2,-,CASSFTGELFF,TGCGCCAGCAGCTTTACCGGGGAGCTGTTTTTT
TRBV28,few,TRBJ1-3,-,CASSLQGPYSGNTIYF,TGTGCCAGCAGTTTGCAGGGCCCCTACTCTGGAAACACCATATATTTT
TRBV11-2,once,TRBJ2-3,-,CASSFEASGTDTQYF,TGTGCCAGCAGCTTTGAGGCTAGCGGCACAGATACGCAGTATTTT
TRBV6-5,-,TRBJ2-7,-,CASSYQSGHNNEQYF,TGTGCCAGCAGTTACCAGTCAGGGCATAACAACGAGCAGTACTTC
TRBV5-1,-,TRBJ2-5,TRBD2,CASSSTSGVETQYF,TGCGCCAGCAGCTCCACTAGCGGGGTAGAGACCCAGTACTTC
TRBV5-1,-,TRBJ2-3,-,CASSLEALADTQYF,TGCGCCAGCAGCTTGGAGGCCCTTGCGGATACGCAGTATTTT
TRBV5-1,-,TRBJ2-1,TRBD1,CASSGEDRGLGNEQFF,TGCGCCAGCAGCGGAGAGGACAGGGGGCTGGGCAATGAGCAGTTCTTC
TRBV6-4,-,TRBJ2-2,-,CASSDSASPNTGELFF,TGTGCCAGCAGTGACTCGGCTAGCCCGAACACCGGGGAGCTGTTTTTT
TRBV28,many,TRBJ1-5,-,CASSSFLDQPQHF,TGTGCCAGCAGTTCCTTCCTAGATCAGCCCCAGCATTTT
TRBV5-6,-,TRBJ1-1,-,CASSLTAPRNTEAFF,TGTGCCAGCAGCTTGACAGCCCCACGGAACACTGAAGCTTTCTTT
TRBV2,-,TRBJ2-3,TRBD2,CASSEVGGSADTQYF,TGTGCCAGCAGTGAAGTAGGCGGGAGTGCAGATACGCAGTATTTT
TRBV11-3,once,TRBJ2-1,TRBD1,CASSWTGGNSYNEQFF,TGTGCCAGCAGCTGGACAGGGGGCAACTCCTACAATGAGCAGTTCTTC
TRBV11-3,-,TRBJ2-7,-,CASSSAQAPQYF,TGTGCCAGCAGCTCCGCACAGGCTCCGCAGTACTTC
TRBV18,-,TRBJ2-7,TRBD2,CASSPTRQRELSEQYF,TGTGCCAGCTCTCCCACAAGACAGCGGGAGTTGAGCGAGCAGTACTTC
TRBV2,once,TRBJ1-6,-,CASIILTGQSLHF,TGTGCCAGCATCATCCTGACAGGTCAATCCCTCCACTTT
TRBV11-2,-,TRBJ2-7,-,CASSLERLVGEQYF,TGTGCCAGCAGCTTAGAGAGACTAGTAGGCGAGCAGTACTTC
TRBV5-1,-,TRBJ2-5,-,CASSTIGAVQETQYF,TGCGCCAGCAGCACTATAGGGGCAGTCCAAGAGACCCAGTACTTC
TRBV7-6,-,TRBJ2-3,-,CASSGRLGVHSTDTQYF,TGTGCCAGCAGCGGTCGCCTAGGGGTCCATAGCACAGATACGCAGTATTTT
TRBV18,-,TRBJ2-1,-,CATEPQTNNEQFF,TGTGCCACCGAACCGCAGACCAACAATGAGCAGTTCTTC
TRBV14,-,TRBJ2-7,-,CASSQGTATQYF,TGTGCCAGCAGCCAAGGAACCGCGACGCAGTACTTC
TRBV4-3,-,TRBJ2-3,-,CASSPRDSPADTQYF,TGCGCCAGCAGCCCCCGGGACTCCCCAGCAGATACGCAGTATTTT
TRBV19,once,TRBJ2-1,TRBD2,CASSPSGRAYNEQFF,TGTGCCAGTAGTCCTAGCGGGAGGGCCTACAATGAGCAGTTCTTC
TRBV4-1,-,TRBJ2-7,-,CASSQEGTYSYEQYF,TGCGCCAGCAGCCAAGAGGGCACCTACTCCTACGAGCAGTACTTC
TRBV10-3,-,TRBJ1-1,-,CAISAIQGNTEAFF,TGTGCCATCAGCGCGATCCAGGGAAACACTGAAGCTTTCTTT
TRBV2,once,TRBJ2-7,TRBD2,CASSTPGTSNYEQYF,TGTGCCAGCAGCACCCCCGGGACTAGCAATTACGAGCAGTACTTC
TRBV10-1,-,TRBJ2-1,-,CASSETRTDLIPFF,TGCGCCAGCAGTGAGACTAGGACTGACCTTATTCCGTTCTTC
TRBV27,-,TRBJ2-1,-,CASTTGTFNEQFF,TGTGCCAGCACGACCGGGACGTTCAATGAGCAGTTCTTC
TRBV5-5,-,TRBJ2-5,-,CASSWGETQYF,TGTGCCAGCAGCTGGGGGGAGACCCAGTACTTC
TRBV7-7,few,TRBJ2-5,-,CASSLGRLVRGETQYF,TGTGCCAGCAGCTTAGGGAGACTTGTTCGGGGAGAGACCCAGTACTTC
TRBV5-1,-,TRBJ1-1,-,CASSRIENTEAFF,TGCGCCAGCAGCCGGATCGAGAACACTGAAGCTTTCTTT
TRBV7-8,once,TRBJ1-2,TRBD1,CASSPAGTGRRLAYGYTF,TGTGCCAGCAGCCCCGCCGGGACAGGCAGGCGCTTGGCCTATGGCTACACCTTC
TRBV19,-,TRBJ1-2,-,CASSIGDGGYTF,TGTGCCAGTAGTATAGGTGACGGCGGCTACACCTTC
TRBV11-3,-,TRBJ2-3,-,CASSLGLGPDTQYF,TGTGCCAGCAGCTTAGGTCTCGGCCCAGATACGCAGTATTTT
TRBV25-1,-,TRBJ2-5,-,CASSELARAETQYF,TGTGCCAGCAGTGAATTGGCCAGGGCAGAGACCCAGTACTTC
TRBV28,once,TRBJ1-4,-,CASSPTGFEKLFF,TGTGCCAGCAGTCCCACAGGGTTTGAAAAACTGTTTTTT
TRBV28,-,TRBJ2-7,-,CASSLVSSSNYEQYF,TGTGCCAGCAGTTTAGTATCCTCTTCCAATTACGAGCAGTACTTC
TRBV28,-,TRBJ2-7,TRBD2,CASSRGSSYEQYF,TGTGCCAGCAGCCGCGGGAGTTCCTACGAGCAGTACTTC
TRBV7-2,-,TRBJ1-2,-,CASSLSLGGYTF,TGTGCCAGCAGCTTAAGCTTGGGTGGCTACACCTTC
TRBV19,-,TRBJ2-2,-,CASSTLRGLLAGELFF,TGTGCCAGTAGTACGCTAAGGGGACTTCTCGCCGGGGAGCTGTTTTTT
TRBV18,-,TRBJ1-1,-,CASSSNRPENTEAFF,TGTGCCAGCTCGTCGAACAGACCAGAGAACACTGAAGCTTTCTTT
TRBV28,once,TRBJ2-7,-,CASCTGDKRYEQYF,TGTGCCAGCTGTACCGGGGACAAAAGATACGAGCAGTACTTC
TRBV27,-,TRBJ1-2,-,CASSPTGDVYGYTF,TGTGCCAGCAGCCCGACAGGAGACGTCTATGGCTACACCTTC
TRBV6-5,-,TRBJ2-1,-,CASSYSNGENEQFF,TGTGCCAGCAGTTACTCTAACGGCGAAAATGAGCAGTTCTTC
TRBV5-1,-,TRBJ2-1,TRBD1,CASSLYGGDRGNEQFF,TGCGCCAGCAGCTTATATGGCGGTGACAGGGGCAATGAGCAGTTCTTC
TRBV5-1,-,TRBJ2-7,TRBD1,CASSLGGTGEREQYF,TGCGCCAGCAGCTTGGGAGGGACAGGGGAACGCGAGCAGTACTTC
TRBV6-1,-,TRBJ1-1,-,CASSEGSFSQEAFF,TGTGCCAGCAGTGAAGGAAGTTTCTCGCAGGAAGCTTTCTTT
TRBV11-3,-,TRBJ2-1,TRBD2,CASSLTGTSGSDEQFF,TGTGCCAGCAGCTTAACAGGGACTAGCGGGAGCGATGAGCAGTTCTTC
TRBV19,-,TRBJ1-2,-,CASSITVNHYGYTF,TGTGCCAGTAGTATCACAGTGAATCACTATGGCTACACCTTC
TRBV28,once,TRBJ1-4,-,CASSSPAGAPNEKLFF,TGTGCCAGCAGTTCCCCTGCAGGGGCGCCTAATGAAAAACTGTTTTTT
TRBV5-6,-,TRBJ1-1,-,CASSLRAGPTEAFF,TGTGCCAGCAGCTTGCGGGCAGGGCCCACTGAAGCTTTCTTT